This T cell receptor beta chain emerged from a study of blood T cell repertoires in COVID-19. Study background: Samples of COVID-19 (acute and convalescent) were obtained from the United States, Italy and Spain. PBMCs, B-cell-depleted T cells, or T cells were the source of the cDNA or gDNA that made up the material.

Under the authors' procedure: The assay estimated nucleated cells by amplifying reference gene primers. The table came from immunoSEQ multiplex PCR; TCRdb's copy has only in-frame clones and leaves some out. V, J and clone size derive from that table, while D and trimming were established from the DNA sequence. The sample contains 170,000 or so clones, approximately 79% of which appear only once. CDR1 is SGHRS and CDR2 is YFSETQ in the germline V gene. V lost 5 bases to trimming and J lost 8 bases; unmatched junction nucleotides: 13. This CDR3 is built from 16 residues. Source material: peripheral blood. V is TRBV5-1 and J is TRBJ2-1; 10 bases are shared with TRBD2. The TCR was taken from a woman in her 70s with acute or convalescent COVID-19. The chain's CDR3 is CASRPSSAGGKDEQFF. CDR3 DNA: TGCGCCAGCAGACCGTCATCAGCGGGAGGGAAGGATGAGCAGTTCTTC.